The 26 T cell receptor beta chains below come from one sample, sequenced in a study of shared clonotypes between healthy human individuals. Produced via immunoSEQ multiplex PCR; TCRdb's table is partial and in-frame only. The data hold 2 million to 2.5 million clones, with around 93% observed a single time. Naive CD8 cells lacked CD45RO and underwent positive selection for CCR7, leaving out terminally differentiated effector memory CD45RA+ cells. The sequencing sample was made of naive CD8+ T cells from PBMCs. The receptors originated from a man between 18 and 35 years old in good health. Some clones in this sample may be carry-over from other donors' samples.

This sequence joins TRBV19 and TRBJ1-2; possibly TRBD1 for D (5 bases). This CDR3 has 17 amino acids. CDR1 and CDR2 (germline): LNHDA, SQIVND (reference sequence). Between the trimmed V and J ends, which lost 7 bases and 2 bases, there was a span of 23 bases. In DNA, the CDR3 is TGTGCCAGTACCGCCTTCGATGGGGGATCTTTGAACTATGGCTACACCTTC. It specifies CASTAFDGGSLNYGYTF.

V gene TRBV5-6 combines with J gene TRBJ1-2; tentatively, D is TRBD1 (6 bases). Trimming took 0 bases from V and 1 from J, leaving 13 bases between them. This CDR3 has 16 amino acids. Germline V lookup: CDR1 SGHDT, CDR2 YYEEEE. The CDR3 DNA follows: TGTGCCAGCAGCTTGGGGGCAGGGGTCTATAACTATGGCTACACCTTC. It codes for CASSLGAGVYNYGYTF. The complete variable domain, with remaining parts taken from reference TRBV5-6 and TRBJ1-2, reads DAGVTQSPTHLIKTRGQQVTLRCSPKSGHDTVSWYQQALGQGPQFIFQYYEEEERQRGNFPDRFSGHQFPNYSSELNVNALLLGDSALYLCASSLGAGVYNYGYTFGSGTRLTVV.

The CDR3, as DNA: TGTGCCATCAGTGAGCCAAACACAGGGGGCGAGGTTAAAAACATTCAGTACTTC. Its translation: CAISEPNTGGEVKNIQYF. This chain uses TRBV10-3 with TRBJ2-4; 9 nucleotides agree with TRBD1. J gave up 4 bases and V 2 bases, and 12 bases lay outside the gene matches. The germline V gene has CDR1 ENHRY and CDR2 SYGVKD. The CDR3 loop spans 18 amino acids.

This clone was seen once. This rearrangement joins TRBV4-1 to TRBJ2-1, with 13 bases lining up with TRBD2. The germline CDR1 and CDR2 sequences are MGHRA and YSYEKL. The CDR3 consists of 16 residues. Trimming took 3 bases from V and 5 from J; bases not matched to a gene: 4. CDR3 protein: CASSQVGLAGDNEQFF. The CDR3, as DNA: TGCGCCAGCAGCCAGGTTGGACTAGCGGGAGACAATGAGCAGTTCTTC.

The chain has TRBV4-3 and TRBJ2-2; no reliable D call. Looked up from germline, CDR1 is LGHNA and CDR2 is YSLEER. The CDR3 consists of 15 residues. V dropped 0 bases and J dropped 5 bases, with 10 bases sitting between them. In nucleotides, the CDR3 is TGCGCCAGCAGCCAAGACCCCGGAGTGACCGGGGAGCTGTTTTTT. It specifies CASSQDPGVTGELFF.

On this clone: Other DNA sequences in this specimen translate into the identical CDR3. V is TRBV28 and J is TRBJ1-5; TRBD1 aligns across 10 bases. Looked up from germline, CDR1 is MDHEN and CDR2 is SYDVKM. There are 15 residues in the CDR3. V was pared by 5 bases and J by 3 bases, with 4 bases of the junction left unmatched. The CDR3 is CASSRTGGSNQPQHF. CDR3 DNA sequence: TGTGCCAGCAGTCGGACAGGGGGATCCAATCAGCCCCAGCATTTT.

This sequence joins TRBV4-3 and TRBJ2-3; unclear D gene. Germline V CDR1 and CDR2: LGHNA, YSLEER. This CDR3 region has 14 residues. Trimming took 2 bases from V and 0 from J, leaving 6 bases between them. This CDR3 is CASSQMSSTDTQYF. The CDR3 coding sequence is TGCGCCAGCAGCCAAATGTCTAGCACAGATACGCAGTATTTT.

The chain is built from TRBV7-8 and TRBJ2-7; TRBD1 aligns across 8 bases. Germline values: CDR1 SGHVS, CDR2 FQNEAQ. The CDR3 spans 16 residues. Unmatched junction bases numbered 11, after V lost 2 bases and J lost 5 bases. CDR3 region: CASSLIVRQGNHEQYF. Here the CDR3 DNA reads TGTGCCAGCAGCTTAATTGTAAGACAGGGGAACCACGAGCAGTACTTC.

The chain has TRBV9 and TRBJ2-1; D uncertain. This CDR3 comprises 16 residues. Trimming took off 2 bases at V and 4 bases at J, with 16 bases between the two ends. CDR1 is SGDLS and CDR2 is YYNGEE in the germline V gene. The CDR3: CASSVSSHYQYNEQFF. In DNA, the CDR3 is TGTGCCAGCAGCGTTTCGAGCCATTACCAATACAATGAGCAGTTCTTC.

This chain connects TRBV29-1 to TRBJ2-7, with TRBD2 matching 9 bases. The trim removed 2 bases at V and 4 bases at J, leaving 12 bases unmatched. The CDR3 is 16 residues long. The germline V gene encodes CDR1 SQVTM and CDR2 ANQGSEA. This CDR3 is CSVEISLAGIRYEQYF. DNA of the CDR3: TGCAGCGTTGAAATTTCCCTAGCGGGAATAAGGTACGAGCAGTACTTC.

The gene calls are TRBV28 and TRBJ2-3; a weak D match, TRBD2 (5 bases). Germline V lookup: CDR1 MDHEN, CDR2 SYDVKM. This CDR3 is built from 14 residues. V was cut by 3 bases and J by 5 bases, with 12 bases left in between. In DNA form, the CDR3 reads TGTGCCAGCAGTTTCTCTCGGGGTGGAGATACGCAGTATTTT. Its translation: CASSFSRGGDTQYF.

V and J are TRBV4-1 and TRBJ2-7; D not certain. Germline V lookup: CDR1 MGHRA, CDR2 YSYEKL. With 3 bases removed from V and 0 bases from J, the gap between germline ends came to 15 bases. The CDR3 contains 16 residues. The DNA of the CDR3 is TGCGCCAGCAGCCACCCCGTTGAGACAAGCTCCTACGAGCAGTACTTC. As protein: CASSHPVETSSYEQYF.

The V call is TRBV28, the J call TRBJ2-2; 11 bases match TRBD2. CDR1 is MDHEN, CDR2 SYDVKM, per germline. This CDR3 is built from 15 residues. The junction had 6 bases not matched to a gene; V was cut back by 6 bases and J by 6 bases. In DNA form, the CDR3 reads TGTGCCAGCAGCCACCGACTAGCGGGATCCGGGGAGCTGTTTTTT. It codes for CASSHRLAGSGELFF.

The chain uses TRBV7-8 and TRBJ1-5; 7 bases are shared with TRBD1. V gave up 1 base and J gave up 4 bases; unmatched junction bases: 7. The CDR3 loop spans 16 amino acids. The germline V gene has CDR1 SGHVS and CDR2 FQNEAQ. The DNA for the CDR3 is TGTGCCAGCAGCTTAGTAGTCAGGGGGTTAAATCAGCCCCAGCATTTT. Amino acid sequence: CASSLVVRGLNQPQHF.

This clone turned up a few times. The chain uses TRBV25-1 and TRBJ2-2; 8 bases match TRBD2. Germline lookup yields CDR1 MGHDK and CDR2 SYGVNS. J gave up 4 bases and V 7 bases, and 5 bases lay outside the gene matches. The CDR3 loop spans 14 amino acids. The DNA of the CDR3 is TGTGCCAGCAAAGCGGGAGTGGGCACCGGGGAGCTGTTTTTT. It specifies CASKAGVGTGELFF.

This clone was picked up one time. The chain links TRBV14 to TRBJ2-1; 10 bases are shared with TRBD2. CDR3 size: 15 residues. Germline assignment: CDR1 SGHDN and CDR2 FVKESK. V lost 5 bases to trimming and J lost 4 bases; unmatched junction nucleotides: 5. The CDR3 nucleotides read TGTGCCAGCAGCTCCAGCGGGAGGGGGTACAATGAGCAGTTCTTC. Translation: CASSSSGRGYNEQFF.

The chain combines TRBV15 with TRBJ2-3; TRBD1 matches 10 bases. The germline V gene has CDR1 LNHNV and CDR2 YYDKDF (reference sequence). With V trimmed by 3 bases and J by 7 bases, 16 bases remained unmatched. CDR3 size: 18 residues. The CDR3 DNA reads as TGTGCCACCAGCAGGCTTAGACAGGGGGCGGAGAAGGGGAATACGCAGTATTTT. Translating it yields CATSRLRQGAEKGNTQYF.

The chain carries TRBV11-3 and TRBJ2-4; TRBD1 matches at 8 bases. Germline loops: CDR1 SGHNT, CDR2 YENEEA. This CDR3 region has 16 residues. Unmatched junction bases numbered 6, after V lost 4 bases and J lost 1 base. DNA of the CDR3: TGTGCCAGCAGCTCGTGCCGGGACAGGGCCAAAAACATTCAGTACTTC. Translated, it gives CASSSCRDRAKNIQYF.

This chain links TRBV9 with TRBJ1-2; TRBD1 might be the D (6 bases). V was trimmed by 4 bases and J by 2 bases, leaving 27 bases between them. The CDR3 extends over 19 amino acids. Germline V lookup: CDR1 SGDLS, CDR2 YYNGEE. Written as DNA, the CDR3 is TGTGCCAGCAGCCCAGAGGGGGAATTCCCAATTCTTCCGAACTATGGCTACACCTTC. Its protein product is CASSPEGEFPILPNYGYTF.

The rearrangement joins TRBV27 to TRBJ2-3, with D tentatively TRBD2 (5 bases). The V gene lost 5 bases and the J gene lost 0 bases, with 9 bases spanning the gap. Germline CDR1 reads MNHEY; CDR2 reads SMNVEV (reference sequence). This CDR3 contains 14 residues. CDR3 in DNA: TGTGCCAGCAGTGGGCTAGCTAGCACAGATACGCAGTATTTT. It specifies CASSGLASTDTQYF.

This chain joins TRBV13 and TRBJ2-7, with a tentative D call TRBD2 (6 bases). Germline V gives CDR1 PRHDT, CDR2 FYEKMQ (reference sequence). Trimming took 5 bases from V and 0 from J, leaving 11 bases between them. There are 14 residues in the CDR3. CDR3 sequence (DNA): TGTGCCAGCAGCCTACCGACTAGCTCCTACGAGCAGTACTTC. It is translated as CASSLPTSSYEQYF.

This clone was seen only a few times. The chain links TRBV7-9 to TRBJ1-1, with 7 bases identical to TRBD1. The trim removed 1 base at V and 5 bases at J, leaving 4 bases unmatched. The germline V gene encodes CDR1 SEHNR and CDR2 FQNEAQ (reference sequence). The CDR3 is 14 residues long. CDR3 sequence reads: CASSLDYRGTEAFF. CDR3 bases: TGTGCCAGCAGCTTAGACTACAGGGGAACTGAAGCTTTCTTT.

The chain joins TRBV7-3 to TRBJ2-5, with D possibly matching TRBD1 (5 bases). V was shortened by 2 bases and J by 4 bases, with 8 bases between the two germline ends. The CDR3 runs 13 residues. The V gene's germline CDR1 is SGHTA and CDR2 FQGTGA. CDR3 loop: CASSLFQGETQYF. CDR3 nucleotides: TGTGCCAGCAGCTTATTCCAGGGAGAGACCCAGTACTTC.

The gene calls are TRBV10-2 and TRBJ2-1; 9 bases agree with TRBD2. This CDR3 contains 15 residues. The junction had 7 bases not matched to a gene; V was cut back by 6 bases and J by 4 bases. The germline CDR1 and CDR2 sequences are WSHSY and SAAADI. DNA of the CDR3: TGCGCCAGCAGGTTACGGCGGGAGGGTTACAATGAGCAGTTCTTC. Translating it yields CASRLRREGYNEQFF.

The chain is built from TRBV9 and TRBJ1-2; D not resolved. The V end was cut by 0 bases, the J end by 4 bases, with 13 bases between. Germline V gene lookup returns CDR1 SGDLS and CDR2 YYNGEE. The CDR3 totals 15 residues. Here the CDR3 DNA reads TGTGCCAGCAGCGTAGCGGCTAAACAGTCCTATGGCTACACCTTC. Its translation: CASSVAAKQSYGYTF.

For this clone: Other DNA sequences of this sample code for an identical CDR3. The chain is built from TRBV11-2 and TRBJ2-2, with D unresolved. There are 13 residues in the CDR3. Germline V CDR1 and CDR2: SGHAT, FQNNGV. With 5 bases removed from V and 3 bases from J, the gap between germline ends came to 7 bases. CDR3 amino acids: CASSPGYTGELFF. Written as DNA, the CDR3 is TGTGCCAGCAGCCCCGGTTACACCGGGGAGCTGTTTTTT.